The 4 T cell receptor beta chains below come from one sample, sequenced in a study of cytomegalovirus exposure and HLA in healthy donors. PCR employed 60 Vbeta and 13 Jbeta primers. Libraries were prepared by immunoSEQ multiplex PCR; TCRdb keeps only in-frame clonotypes and omits some of them. The sample holds 150,000 to 200,000 clones, over 60% seen once. Source material: PBMCs. The receptors were gathered from a male donor in good health and CMV-seronegative.

The rearrangement links TRBV7-9 to TRBJ1-1; 7 bases match TRBD1. Per the germline V gene, CDR1 is SEHNR and CDR2 is FQNEAQ (reference sequence). The junction had 7 bases not matched to a gene; V was cut back by 6 bases and J by 0 bases. The CDR3 runs to 15 residues. Here the CDR3 reads CASRHKDRLNTEAFF. The DNA of the CDR3 is TGTGCCAGCAGGCACAAGGACAGGCTGAACACTGAAGCTTTCTTT.

The sample holds one count of this clone. The chain joins TRBV4-2 to TRBJ2-3, with D uncertain. V lost 1 base and J lost 5, with 10 bases in between. Germline V CDR1 and CDR2: LGHNA, YNFKEQ. This CDR3 has 14 residues. The CDR3 loop is CASSQVLGEDTQYF. As DNA, the CDR3 is TGTGCCAGCAGCCAAGTGCTAGGAGAAGATACGCAGTATTTT.

The chain joins TRBV6-6 to TRBJ2-4; D uncertain. The V end was cut by 5 bases, the J end by 4 bases, with 12 bases between. Germline assignment: CDR1 MNHNY and CDR2 SVGAGI (reference sequence). The CDR3 consists of 14 residues. For the CDR3, the DNA is TGTGCCAGCAGTGGGCAGGCAAAAAAAAACATTCAGTACTTC. This sequence encodes CASSGQAKKNIQYF.

This sequence joins TRBV6-1 and TRBJ1-5; tentatively, D is TRBD1 (6 bases). Trimming removed 8 bases at V and 4 bases at J, with 18 bases between. CDR1 and CDR2 (germline): MNHNS, SASEGT. This CDR3 contains 15 residues. The CDR3 here is CASQDSLTWNQPQHF. DNA for the CDR3: TGTGCCAGCCAGGACAGCCTCACGTGGAATCAGCCCCAGCATTTT.